This T cell receptor (beta chain) stems from a study of shared clonotypes between healthy human individuals. On the study more broadly: For every donor, three CD4 naive, three CD4 memory, two CD8 naive and one CD8 memory plates were used.

This clone was seen repeatedly, ten times or more. Its antigen is currently unknown. Overall study results and limits: The study generally estimated greater richness for naive than memory subsets.

The CDR3 has 15 residues. V gave up 3 bases and J gave up 5 bases; unmatched junction bases: 3. Germline CDR1 is SEHNR and CDR2 is FQNEAQ (reference sequence). Sequencing was performed with immunoSEQ multiplex PCR; in TCRdb, only in-frame clones are kept and a portion is missing. The table lists approximately 740,000 clones, about 74% of them singletons. Sequencing was performed on memory CD4+ T cells sorted from blood. As for subset: CD45RA-negative fraction. The gene calls are TRBV7-9 and TRBJ2-3, with TRBD2 matching 12 bases. The sequence derives from a woman aged 30 to 39 in good health. The CDR3, as DNA: TGTGCCAGCAGCTTTACTAGCGGGAGGAAAGATACGCAGTATTTT. This codes for CASSFTSGRKDTQYF. The whole variable domain, filled in from reference TRBV7-9 and TRBJ2-3, reads DTGVSQNPRHKITKRGQNVTFRCDPISEHNRLYWYRQTLGQGPEFLTYFQNEAQLEKSRLLSDRFSAERPKGSFSTLEIQRTEQGDSAMYLCASSFTSGRKDTQYFGPGTRLTVL.